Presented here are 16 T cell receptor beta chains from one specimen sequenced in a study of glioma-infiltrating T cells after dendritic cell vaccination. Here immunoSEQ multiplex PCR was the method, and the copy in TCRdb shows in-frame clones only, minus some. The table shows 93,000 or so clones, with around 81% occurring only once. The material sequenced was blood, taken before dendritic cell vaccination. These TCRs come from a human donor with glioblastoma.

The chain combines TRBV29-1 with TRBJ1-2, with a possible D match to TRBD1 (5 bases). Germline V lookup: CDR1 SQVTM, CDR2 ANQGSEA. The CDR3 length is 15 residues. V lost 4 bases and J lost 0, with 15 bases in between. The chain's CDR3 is CSVARQGFSNYGYTF. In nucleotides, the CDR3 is TGCAGCGTTGCCCGGCAGGGATTCTCTAACTATGGCTACACCTTC.

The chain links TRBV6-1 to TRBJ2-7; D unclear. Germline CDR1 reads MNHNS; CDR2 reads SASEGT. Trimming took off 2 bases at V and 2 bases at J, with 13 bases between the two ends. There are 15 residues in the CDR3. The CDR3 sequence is CASSELTEPPYEQYF. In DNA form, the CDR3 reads TGTGCCAGCAGTGAATTAACAGAACCTCCCTACGAGCAGTACTTC.

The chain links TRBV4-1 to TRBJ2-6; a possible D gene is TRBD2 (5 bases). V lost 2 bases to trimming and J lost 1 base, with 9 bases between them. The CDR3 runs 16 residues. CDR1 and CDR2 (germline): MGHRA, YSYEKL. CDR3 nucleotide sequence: TGCGCCAGCAGCCAATTGAGGGTTTCTGGGGCCAACGTCCTGACTTTC. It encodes CASSQLRVSGANVLTF.

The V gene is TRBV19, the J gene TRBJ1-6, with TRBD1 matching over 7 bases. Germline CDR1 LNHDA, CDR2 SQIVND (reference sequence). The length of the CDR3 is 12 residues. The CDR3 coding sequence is TGTCTACAGGGGTTTGATAATTCACCCCTCCACTTT. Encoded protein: CLQGFDNSPLHF. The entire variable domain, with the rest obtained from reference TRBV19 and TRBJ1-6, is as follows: DGGITQSPKYLFRKEGQNVTLSCEQNLNHDAMYWYRQDPGQGLRLIYYSQIVNDFQKGDIAEGYSVSREKKESFPLTVTSAQKNPTAFYLCLQGFDNSPLHFGNGTRLTVT.

CDR3 DNA: TGTGCCAGTAGTATGGTAGTGCTTTTTCCCCCCAATGAGCAGTTCTTC. Its protein is CASSMVVLFPPNEQFF. The V and J genes are TRBV19 and TRBJ2-1; D is ambiguous. Germline-derived CDR1 and CDR2 are LNHDA and SQIVND (reference sequence). V was pared by 3 bases and J by 6 bases, with 18 bases between. CDR3 size: 16 residues.

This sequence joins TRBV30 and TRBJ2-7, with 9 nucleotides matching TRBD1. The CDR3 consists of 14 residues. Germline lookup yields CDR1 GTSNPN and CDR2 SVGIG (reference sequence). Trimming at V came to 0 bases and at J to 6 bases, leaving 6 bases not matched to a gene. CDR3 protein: CAWSVGTGLFEQYF. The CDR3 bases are TGTGCCTGGAGTGTGGGGACAGGGCTCTTCGAGCAGTACTTC. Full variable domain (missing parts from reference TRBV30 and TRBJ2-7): SQTIHQWPATLVQPVGSPLSLECTVEGTSNPNLYWYRQAAGRGLQLLFYSVGIGQISSEVPQNLSASRPQDRQFILSSKKLLLSDSGFYLCAWSVGTGLFEQYFGPGTRLTVT.

The CDR3, as DNA: TGTGCCAGCAGCTCGAGGACAGGGGAATACGAGCAGTACTTC. Amino acid sequence: CASSSRTGEYEQYF. This chain uses TRBV7-2 with TRBJ2-7, with 9 bases matching TRBD1. Germline loops: CDR1 SGHTA, CDR2 FQGNSA. The CDR3 runs to 14 residues. Losses at the gene ends were 4 bases for V and 4 bases for J; bases not matched to a gene: 5.

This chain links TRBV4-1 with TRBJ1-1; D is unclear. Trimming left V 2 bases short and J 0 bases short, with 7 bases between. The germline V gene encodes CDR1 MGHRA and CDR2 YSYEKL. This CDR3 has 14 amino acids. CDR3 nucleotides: TGCGCCAGCAGCCAAACTCCATTGAACACTGAAGCTTTCTTT. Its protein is CASSQTPLNTEAFF.

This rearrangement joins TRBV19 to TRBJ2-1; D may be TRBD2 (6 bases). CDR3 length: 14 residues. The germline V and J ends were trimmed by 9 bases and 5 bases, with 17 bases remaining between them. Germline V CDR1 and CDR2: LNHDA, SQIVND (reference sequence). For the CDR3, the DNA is TGTGCCAGCAAGACTAGTACGGTCCACAATGAGCAGTTCTTC. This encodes CASKTSTVHNEQFF.

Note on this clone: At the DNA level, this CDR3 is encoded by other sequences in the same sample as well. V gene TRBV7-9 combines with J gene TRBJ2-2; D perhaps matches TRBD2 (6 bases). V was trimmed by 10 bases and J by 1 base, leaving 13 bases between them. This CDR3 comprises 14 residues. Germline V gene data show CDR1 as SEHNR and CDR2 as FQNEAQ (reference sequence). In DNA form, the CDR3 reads TGTGCCATTGTTGTCGGGGGGAACACCGGGGAGCTGTTTTTT. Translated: CAIVVGGNTGELFF.

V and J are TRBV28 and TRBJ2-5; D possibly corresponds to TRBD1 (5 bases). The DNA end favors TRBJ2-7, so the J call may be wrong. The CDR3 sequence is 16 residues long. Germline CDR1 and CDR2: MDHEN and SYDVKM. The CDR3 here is CASSLSGAQESYEQYF. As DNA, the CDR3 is TGTGCCAGCAGTTTGTCTGGGGCCCAAGAGTCCTACGAGCAGTACTTC.

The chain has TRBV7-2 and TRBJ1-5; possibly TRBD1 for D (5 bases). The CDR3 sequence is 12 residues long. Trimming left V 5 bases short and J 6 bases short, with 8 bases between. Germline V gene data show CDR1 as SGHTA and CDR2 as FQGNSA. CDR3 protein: CASSRQSQPQHF. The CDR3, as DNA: TGTGCCAGCAGCCGACAGTCTCAGCCCCAGCATTTT. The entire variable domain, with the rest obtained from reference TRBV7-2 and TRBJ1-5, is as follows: GAGVSQSPSNKVTEKGKDVELRCDPISGHTALYWYRQSLGQGLEFLIYFQGNSAPDKSGLPSDRFSAERTGGSVSTLTIQRTQQEDSAVYLCASSRQSQPQHFGDGTRLSIL.

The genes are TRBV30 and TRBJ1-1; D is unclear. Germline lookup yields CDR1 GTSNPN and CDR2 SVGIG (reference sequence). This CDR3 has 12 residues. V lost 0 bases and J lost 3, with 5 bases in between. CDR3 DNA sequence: TGTGCCTGGAGTGTACTGGACACTGAAGCTTTCTTT. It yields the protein CAWSVLDTEAFF.

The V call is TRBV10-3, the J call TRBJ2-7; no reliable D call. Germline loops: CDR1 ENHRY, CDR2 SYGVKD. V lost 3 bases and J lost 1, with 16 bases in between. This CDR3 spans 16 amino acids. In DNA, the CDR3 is TGTGCCATCAGTGATTTGTCCAGGAAGCCATCCTACGAGCAGTACTTC. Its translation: CAISDLSRKPSYEQYF.

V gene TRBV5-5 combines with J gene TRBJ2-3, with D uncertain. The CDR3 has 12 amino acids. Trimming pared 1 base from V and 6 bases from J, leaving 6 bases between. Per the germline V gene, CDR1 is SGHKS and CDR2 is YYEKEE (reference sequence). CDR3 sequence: CASSLPYDTQYF. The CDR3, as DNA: TGTGCCAGCAGCTTGCCCTACGATACGCAGTATTTT. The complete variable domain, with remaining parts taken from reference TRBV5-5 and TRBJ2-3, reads DAGVTQSPTHLIKTRGQQVTLRCSPISGHKSVSWYQQVLGQGPQFIFQYYEKEERGRGNFPDRFSARQFPNYSSELNVNALLLGDSALYLCASSLPYDTQYFGPGTRLTVL.

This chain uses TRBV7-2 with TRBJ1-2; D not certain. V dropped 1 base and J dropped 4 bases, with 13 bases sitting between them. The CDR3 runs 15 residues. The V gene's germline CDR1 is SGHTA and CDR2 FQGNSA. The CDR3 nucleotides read TGTGCCAGCAGCTTAGGAAGCTCGGGGAGCTATGGCTACACCTTC. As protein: CASSLGSSGSYGYTF.